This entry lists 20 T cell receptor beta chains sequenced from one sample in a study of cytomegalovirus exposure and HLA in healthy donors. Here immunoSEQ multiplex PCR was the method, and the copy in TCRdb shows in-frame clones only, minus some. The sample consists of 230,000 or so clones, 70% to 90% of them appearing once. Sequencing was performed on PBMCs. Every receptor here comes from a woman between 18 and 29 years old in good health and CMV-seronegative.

The CDR3 spells CASSPLTSGIFHSEQYF. DNA of the CDR3: TGTGCCAGCAGCCCCCTAACTAGCGGCATCTTTCACTCCGAGCAGTACTTC. The rearrangement uses TRBV7-9 and TRBJ2-7; TRBD2 agrees at 8 bases. Germline trimming cut 5 bases from V and 6 bases from J; bases unmatched to any gene: 18. The CDR3 sequence is 17 residues long. CDR1 and CDR2 from the germline V gene are SEHNR and FQNEAQ (reference sequence).

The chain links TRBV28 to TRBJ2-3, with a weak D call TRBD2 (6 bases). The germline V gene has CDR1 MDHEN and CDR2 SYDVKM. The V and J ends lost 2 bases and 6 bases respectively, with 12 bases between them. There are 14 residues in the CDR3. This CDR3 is CASSLPGSLDTQYF. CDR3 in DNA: TGTGCCAGCAGTTTACCCGGGAGTCTTGATACGCAGTATTTT.

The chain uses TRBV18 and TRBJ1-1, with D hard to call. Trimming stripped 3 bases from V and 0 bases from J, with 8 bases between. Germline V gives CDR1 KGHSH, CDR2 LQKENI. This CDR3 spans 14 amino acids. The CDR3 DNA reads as TGTGCCAGCTCACCCGAGAGCATGAACACTGAAGCTTTCTTT. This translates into CASSPESMNTEAFF.

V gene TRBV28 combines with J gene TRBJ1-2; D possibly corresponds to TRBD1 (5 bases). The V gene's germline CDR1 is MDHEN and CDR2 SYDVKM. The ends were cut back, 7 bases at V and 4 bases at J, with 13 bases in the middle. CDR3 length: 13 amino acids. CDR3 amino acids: CASTSGGSYGYTF. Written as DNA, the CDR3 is TGTGCCAGCACCTCCGGGGGGTCCTATGGCTACACCTTC.

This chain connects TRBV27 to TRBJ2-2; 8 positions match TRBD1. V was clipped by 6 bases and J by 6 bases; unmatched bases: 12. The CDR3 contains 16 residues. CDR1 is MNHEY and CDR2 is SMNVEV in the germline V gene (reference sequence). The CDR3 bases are TGTGCCAGCAGGGACAGGGAGTCGGAGTCTCCCGGGGAGCTGTTTTTT. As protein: CASRDRESESPGELFF.

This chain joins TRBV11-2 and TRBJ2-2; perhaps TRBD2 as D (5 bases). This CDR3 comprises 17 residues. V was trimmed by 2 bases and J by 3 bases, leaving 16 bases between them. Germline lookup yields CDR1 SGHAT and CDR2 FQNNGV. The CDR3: CASSLRPDSLHTGELFF. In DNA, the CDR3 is TGTGCCAGCAGCTTAAGGCCGGACTCCCTACACACCGGGGAGCTGTTTTTT. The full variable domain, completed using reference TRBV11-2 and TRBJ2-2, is EAGVAQSPRYKIIEKRQSVAFWCNPISGHATLYWYQQILGQGPKLLIQFQNNGVVDDSQLPKDRFSAERLKGVDSTLKIQPAKLEDSAVYLCASSLRPDSLHTGELFFGEGSRLTVL.

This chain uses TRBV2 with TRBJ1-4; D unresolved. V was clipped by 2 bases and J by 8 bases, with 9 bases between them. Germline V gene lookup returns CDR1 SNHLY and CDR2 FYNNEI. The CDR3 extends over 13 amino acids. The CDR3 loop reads CASSELAAEKLFF. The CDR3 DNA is TGTGCCAGCAGTGAACTAGCGGCAGAAAAACTGTTTTTT.

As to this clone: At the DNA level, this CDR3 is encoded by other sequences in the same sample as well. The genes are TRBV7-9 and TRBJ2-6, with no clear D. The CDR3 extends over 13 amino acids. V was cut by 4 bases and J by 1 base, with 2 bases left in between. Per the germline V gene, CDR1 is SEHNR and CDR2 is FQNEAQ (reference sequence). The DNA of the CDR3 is TGTGCCAGCAGCTCTTCTGGGGCCAACGTCCTGACTTTC. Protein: CASSSSGANVLTF.

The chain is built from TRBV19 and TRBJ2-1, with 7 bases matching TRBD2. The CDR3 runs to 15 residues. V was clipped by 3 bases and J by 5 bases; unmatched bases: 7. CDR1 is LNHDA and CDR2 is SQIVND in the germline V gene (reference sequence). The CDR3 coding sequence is TGTGCCAGTAGTATTGGGGGACTATCAGACAATGAGCAGTTCTTC. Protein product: CASSIGGLSDNEQFF.

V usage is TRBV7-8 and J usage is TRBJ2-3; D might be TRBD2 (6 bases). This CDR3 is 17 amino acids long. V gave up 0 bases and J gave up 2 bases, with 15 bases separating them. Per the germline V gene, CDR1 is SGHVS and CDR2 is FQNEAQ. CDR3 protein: CASSLALPGLNTDTQYF. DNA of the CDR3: TGTGCCAGCAGCTTAGCGCTCCCGGGACTTAACACAGATACGCAGTATTTT.

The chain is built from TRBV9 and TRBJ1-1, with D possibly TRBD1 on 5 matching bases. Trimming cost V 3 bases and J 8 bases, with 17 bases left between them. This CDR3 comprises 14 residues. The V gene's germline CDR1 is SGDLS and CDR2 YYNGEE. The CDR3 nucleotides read TGTGCCAGCAGCGCCCCGGGGGTGGGGGGGGAAGCTTTCTTT. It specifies CASSAPGVGGEAFF. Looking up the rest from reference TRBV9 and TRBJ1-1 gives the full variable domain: DSGVTQTPKHLITATGQRVTLRCSPRSGDLSVYWYQQSLDQGLQFLIQYYNGEERAKGNILERFSAQQFPDLHSELNLSSLELGDSALYFCASSAPGVGGEAFFGQGTRLTVV.

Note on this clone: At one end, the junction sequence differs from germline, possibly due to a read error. The CDR3 DNA reads TGTGCCAGCAGTTTGGACAGGGGATTTAGCACAGATACGCAGTATTTT. It codes for CASSLDRGFSTDTQYF. The chain couples TRBV5-4 to TRBJ2-3, with TRBD1 matching 9 bases. Germline V gene sequence: CDR1 SGHNT, CDR2 YYREEE (reference sequence). The CDR3 totals 16 residues.

CDR3 nucleotide sequence: TGTGCCAGCAACAGACTAGCGGGAGGAAAGACCCAGTACTTC. This sequence encodes CASNRLAGGKTQYF. The J gene is TRBJ2-5, the V gene TRBV9, with 13 bases identical to TRBD2. V lost 6 bases to trimming and J lost 6 bases; unmatched junction nucleotides: 5. Per the germline V gene, CDR1 is SGDLS and CDR2 is YYNGEE. This CDR3 contains 14 residues. Variable domain in full (rest from reference TRBV9 and TRBJ2-5): DSGVTQTPKHLITATGQRVTLRCSPRSGDLSVYWYQQSLDQGLQFLIQYYNGEERAKGNILERFSAQQFPDLHSELNLSSLELGDSALYFCASNRLAGGKTQYFGPGTRLLVL.

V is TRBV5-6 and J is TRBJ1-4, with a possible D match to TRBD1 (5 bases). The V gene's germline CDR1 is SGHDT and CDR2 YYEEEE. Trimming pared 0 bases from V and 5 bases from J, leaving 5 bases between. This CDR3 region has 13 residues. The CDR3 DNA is TGTGCCAGCAGCTTGGGGACAAATGAAAAACTGTTTTTT. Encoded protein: CASSLGTNEKLFF.

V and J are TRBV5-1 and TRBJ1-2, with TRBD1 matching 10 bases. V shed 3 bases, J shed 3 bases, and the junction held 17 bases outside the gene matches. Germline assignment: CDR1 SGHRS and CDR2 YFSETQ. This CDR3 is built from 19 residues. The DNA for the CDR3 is TGCGCCAGCAGCTCACCCCGCCCGGGACAGGGGAATCATTACTATGGCTACACCTTC. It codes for CASSSPRPGQGNHYYGYTF.

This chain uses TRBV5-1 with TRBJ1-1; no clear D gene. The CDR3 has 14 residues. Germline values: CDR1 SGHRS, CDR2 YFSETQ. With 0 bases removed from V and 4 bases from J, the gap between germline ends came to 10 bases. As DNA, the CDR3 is TGCGCCAGCAGCTTGGAAGCCCGCGGCACTGAAGCTTTCTTT. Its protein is CASSLEARGTEAFF.

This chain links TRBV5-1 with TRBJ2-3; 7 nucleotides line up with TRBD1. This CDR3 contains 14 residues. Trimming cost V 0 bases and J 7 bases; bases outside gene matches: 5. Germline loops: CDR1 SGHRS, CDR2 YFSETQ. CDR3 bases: TGCGCCAGCAGCTTGGAGCCGACAGGGAATACGCAGTATTTT. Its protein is CASSLEPTGNTQYF.

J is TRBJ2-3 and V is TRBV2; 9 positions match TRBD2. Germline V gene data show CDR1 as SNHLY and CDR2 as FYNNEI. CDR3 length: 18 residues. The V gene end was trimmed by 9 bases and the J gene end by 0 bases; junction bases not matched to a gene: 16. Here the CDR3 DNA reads TGTGCCAGGGCGGTTAGTCTAGCGGGAAGTAGGAGCACAGATACGCAGTATTTT. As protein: CARAVSLAGSRSTDTQYF.

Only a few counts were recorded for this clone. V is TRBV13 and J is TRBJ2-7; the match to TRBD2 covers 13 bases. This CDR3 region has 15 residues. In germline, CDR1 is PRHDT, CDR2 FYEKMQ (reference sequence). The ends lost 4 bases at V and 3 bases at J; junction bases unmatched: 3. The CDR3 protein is CASSSRTSGSYEQYF. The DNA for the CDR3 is TGTGCCAGCAGCTCGAGGACTAGCGGGAGCTACGAGCAGTACTTC.

The chain's CDR3 is CASSLNVKNYEQYF. The CDR3 nucleotides read TGCGCCAGCAGCTTGAATGTAAAAAACTACGAGCAGTACTTC. The genes are TRBV5-1 and TRBJ2-7; D remains unclear. V gave up 1 base and J gave up 3 bases, with 11 bases separating them. Germline CDR1 reads SGHRS; CDR2 reads YFSETQ. This CDR3 is built from 14 residues. The variable domain in full, completed from reference TRBV5-1 and TRBJ2-7, reads KAGVTQTPRYLIKTRGQQVTLSCSPISGHRSVSWYQQTPGQGLQFLFEYFSETQRNKGNFPGRFSGRQFSNSRSEMNVSTLELGDSALYLCASSLNVKNYEQYFGPGTRLTVT.